This T cell receptor (beta chain) was captured by sequencing in a study of shared clonotypes between healthy human individuals. Looking at the study overall: CD4 naive cells filled three plates per donor, CD4 memory three, CD8 naive two and CD8 memory one. Notes on the study in general: An expected dependence of interdonor clonotype sharing on sequencing depth was noted. Sorted-subset samples were not fully sequenced, rarefaction indicated.

Clones were read by immunoSEQ multiplex PCR, and TCRdb kept only the in-frame ones, dropping some. The repertoire consists of about 2.4 million clones, with approximately 93% occurring once and the leading ten covering 0.36%. With regard to this clone: Its specificity is not known.

The V end lost 2 bases, the J end lost 2 bases, and 14 bases lay between the germline ends. The CDR3 runs 16 residues. Germline values: CDR1 SGHTA, CDR2 FQGNSA. V is TRBV7-2 and J is TRBJ2-3, with D tentatively TRBD1 or TRBD2 (5 bases each). This TCR was recovered from a man younger than 30 in good health. Some clones in this sample may be carry-over from other donors' samples. The sample was naive CD4+ T cells from PBMCs. Indicated subset: CD45RA+ positively selected. The CDR3: CASSLRGPGITDTQYF. For the CDR3, the DNA is TGTGCCAGCAGCTTAAGAGGGCCAGGGATCACAGATACGCAGTATTTT.